This T cell receptor beta chain originates from a study of blood T cell repertoires in COVID-19. Turning to the study itself: Collection of acute and convalescent COVID-19 samples took place in the United States, Italy and Spain. PBMCs, B-cell-depleted T cells, or T cells provided the cDNA or gDNA that made up the material.

Germline lookup yields CDR1 SGHAT and CDR2 FQNNGV. The CDR3 has 13 amino acids. Trimming left V 0 bases short and J 13 bases short, with 15 bases between. Self-reported history from a screening survey and questionnaire set each donor's cohort. The table came from immunoSEQ multiplex PCR; TCRdb's copy has only in-frame clones and leaves some out. This table holds approximately 210,000 clones, 88% found once. This clonotype was sampled from a woman in her fifties or sixties with acute COVID-19. Input material: PBMCs or T cells enriched from blood (not recorded which). The chain employs TRBV11-2 and TRBJ1-1; weak D call: TRBD1 (5 bases). The CDR3 coding sequence is TGTGCCAGCAGCTTAGATCGCAGGGTTGGGGTTTTCTTT. Protein product: CASSLDRRVGVFF.